This passage covers 5 T cell receptor beta chains from one sample sequenced in a study of control samples from healthy donors and cancer patients. Generated by immunoSEQ multiplex PCR, the TCRdb table keeps only in-frame clones and is missing some. The table has 150,000 to 200,000 clones, around 91% seen once. What was sequenced was blood. The origin of the receptors is a woman aged 25 to 39 in good health.

The chain joins TRBV15 to TRBJ2-1; weak D call: TRBD2 (6 bases). CDR3 length: 14 amino acids. Trimming shortened V by 3 bases and J by 0 bases, and 6 bases separated the two germline ends. CDR1 is LNHNV, CDR2 YYDKDF, per germline (reference sequence). Here the CDR3 DNA reads TGTGCCACCAGCAGCGGGGGCTCCTACAATGAGCAGTTCTTC. It translates to CATSSGGSYNEQFF.

The genes are TRBV5-8 and TRBJ2-3; 7 bases fit TRBD1. The V gene's germline CDR1 is SGHTS and CDR2 YDEGEE. The CDR3 is 18 amino acids. V was pared by 1 base and J by 2 bases, with 13 bases of the junction left unmatched. This CDR3 reads CASSLSGTAYSPTDTQYF. As DNA, the CDR3 is TGTGCCAGCAGCTTGTCCGGGACAGCCTACTCTCCCACAGATACGCAGTATTTT. Variable domain in full (rest from reference TRBV5-8 and TRBJ2-3): EAGVTQSPTHLIKTRGQQATLRCSPISGHTSVYWYQQALGLGLQFLLWYDEGEERNRGNFPPRFSGRQFPNYSSELNVNALELEDSALYLCASSLSGTAYSPTDTQYFGPGTRLTVL.

The rearrangement uses TRBV6-2 or TRBV6-3 and TRBJ2-7; 9 bases line up with TRBD1. The CDR3 length is 15 residues. Germline assignment: CDR1 MNHEY and CDR2 SVGEGT. J gave up 1 base and V 2 bases, and 3 bases lay outside the gene matches. The CDR3 sequence is CASSYPGQGSYEQYF. Here the CDR3 DNA reads TGTGCCAGCAGTTACCCGGGACAGGGTTCCTACGAGCAGTACTTC.

The chain links TRBV7-9 to TRBJ1-5, with 7 bases matching TRBD1. V shed 6 bases and J 5 bases; nucleotides not matched to a gene: 4. Germline V gene data show CDR1 as SEHNR and CDR2 as FQNEAQ (reference sequence). The CDR3 contains 13 residues. The CDR3 DNA is TGTGCCAGCAGTACAGGGGTGGATCAGCCCCAGCATTTT. Encoded protein: CASSTGVDQPQHF.

The chain combines TRBV29-1 with TRBJ2-7; 14 nucleotides align to TRBD2. V shed 0 bases, J shed 2 bases, and the junction held 6 bases outside the gene matches. CDR3 size: 17 residues. CDR1 and CDR2 (germline): SQVTM, ANQGSEA. In nucleotides, the CDR3 is TGCAGCGTTGAAGAAGACTCGACTAGCGGGGGGGCCTACGAGCAGTACTTC. Its translation: CSVEEDSTSGGAYEQYF.